The rows below give T cell receptor beta chains drawn from one sample of a study of cytomegalovirus exposure and HLA in healthy donors. The data were produced by immunoSEQ multiplex PCR, yet TCRdb's version contains in-frame clones alone and is incomplete. The table includes over 150,000 clones, roughly four fifths detected once. Sequencing input: PBMCs. The source of these receptors is a man aged 50 to 60 in good health and CMV-seronegative. The CDR3 runs from the conserved cysteine through the conserved F or W.

V: TRBV2
J: TRBJ2-5
CDR3: CATTLLDRGYETQYF

V: TRBV14
J: TRBJ1-3
CDR3: CASSDKTGPSGNTIYF

V: TRBV18
J: TRBJ1-1
CDR3: CASSSRANTEAFF

V: TRBV7-6
J: TRBJ2-3
CDR3: CASSLAGNTQYF

V: TRBV9
J: TRBJ2-5
CDR3: CASSIRTGREETQYF

V: TRBV6-4
J: TRBJ1-1
CDR3: CASSVYPGISGTEAFF

V: TRBV19
J: TRBJ2-1
CDR3: CASSDQLGHEQFF

V: TRBV5-5
J: TRBJ1-2
CDR3: CASSAVSVGNYGYTF

V: TRBV30
J: TRBJ2-7
CDR3: CAWSVQANEQYF

V: TRBV7-2
J: TRBJ2-1
CDR3: CASSSGQGASYNEQFF

V: TRBV28
J: TRBJ1-5
CDR3: CASSLQSGLQPQHF